What follows is one TCR beta chain and its context. The antigen is undetermined. The sample belongs to a study of T cell responses to AZD1222 COVID-19 vaccine. Study conclusions and caveats: Vaccine-associated CD4 TCRs spanned spike, dominant at 160-218 and 743-854.

Clones were sequenced by immunoSEQ multiplex PCR, and TCRdb holds only the in-frame ones, with some missing. The sample yields under 95,000 clones, around 85% seen once. The sequence came from an adult who received the AZD1222 COVID-19 vaccine. Sequencing used peripheral blood, obtained 28 days after the second AZD1222 dose.

As DNA, the CDR3 is TGCGCCAGCAGCCAAGAAGGGGGGATCTCGACCCAGCATTTT. Translating it yields CASSQEGGISTQHF. The chain recombines TRBV4-3 with TRBJ1-5; D perhaps matches TRBD1 (6 bases). The CDR3 extends over 14 amino acids. Germline lookup yields CDR1 LGHNA and CDR2 YSLEER. V shed 0 bases and J shed 11 bases, with 14 bases lying between them.